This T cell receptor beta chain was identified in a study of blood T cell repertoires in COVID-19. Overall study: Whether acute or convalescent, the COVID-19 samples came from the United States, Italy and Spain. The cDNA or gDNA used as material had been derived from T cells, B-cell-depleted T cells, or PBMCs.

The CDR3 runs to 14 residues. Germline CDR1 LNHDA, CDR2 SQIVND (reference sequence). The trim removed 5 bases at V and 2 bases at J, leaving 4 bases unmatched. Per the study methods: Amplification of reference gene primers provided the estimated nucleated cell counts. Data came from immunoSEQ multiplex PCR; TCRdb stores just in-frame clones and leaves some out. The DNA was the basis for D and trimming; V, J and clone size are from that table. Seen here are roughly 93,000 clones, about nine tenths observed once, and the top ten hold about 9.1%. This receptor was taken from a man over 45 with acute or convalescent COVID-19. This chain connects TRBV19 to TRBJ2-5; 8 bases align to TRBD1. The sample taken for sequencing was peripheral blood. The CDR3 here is CASSATGVQETQYF. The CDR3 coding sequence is TGTGCCAGTAGTGCGACAGGGGTGCAAGAGACCCAGTACTTC.